This record looks at one TCR beta chain sequence and its context. Its antigen is not identified. Built from TCR beta cDNA, the libraries had unique molecular identifiers in them. Via MiXCR, TCRdb re-called the PCR reads, giving one row per CDR3 protein. The sample contains approximately 630,000 distinct CDR3 sequences, around 64% of which appear only once. The CDR3 loop spans 12 amino acids. V was trimmed by 3 bases and J by 7 bases, leaving 9 bases between them. The data were obtained in a study of post-analysis software for immune sequencing data. Regarding the study as a whole: Relative to controls, patients had several TRBV segments at higher frequency, with TRBV5-6, TRBV5-1 and TRBV20-1 among these. Batch-matched samples strongly co-clustered by F measure.

The sequenced sample consisted of blood. The gene calls are TRBV12-3 or TRBV12-4 and TRBJ1-1; no definite D call. The sequence was obtained from a girl aged 2-9 years with multiple sclerosis. This CDR3 reads CASSFRISEAFF. For the CDR3, the DNA is TGTGCCAGCAGTTTTCGGATCAGTGAAGCTTTCTTT.